The present T cell receptor beta chain was sequenced within a study of blood T cell repertoires in COVID-19. Background on the study: Spain, Italy and the United States supplied samples that represented acute and convalescent COVID-19. From T cells, B-cell-depleted T cells, or PBMCs came the material, which was cDNA or gDNA.

CDR3 length equals 15 residues. Germline-derived CDR1 and CDR2 are SGHTA and FQGNSA. Trimming cost V 5 bases and J 3 bases, with 17 bases left between them. Profiled with immunoSEQ multiplex PCR; TCRdb holds only in-frame clones, not every one. The repertoire has 250,000 to 350,000 clones, roughly 85% of them found once; the top ten carry less than 3%. Sequenced input: peripheral blood. This receptor was identified in a woman in her thirties with active or convalescent COVID-19. The genes are TRBV7-2 and TRBJ2-7, with D hard to call. CDR3 sequence: CASSPYNGGNYEQYF. Written as DNA, the CDR3 is TGTGCCAGCAGCCCTTATAACGGCGGAAACTACGAGCAGTACTTC.